The 20 T cell receptor beta chains listed next were all sequenced from one sample in a study of graft-versus-host responses after intestinal transplantation. Libraries were prepared by immunoSEQ multiplex PCR; TCRdb keeps only in-frame clonotypes and omits some of them. The sample yields around 8,400 clones, around 67% seen once. Processing released intraepithelial and lamina propria lymphocytes from the graft tissue. This specimen consisted of ileum tissue, obtained nearly 500 days after intestinal transplant. These receptors were obtained from a human patient who received an intestinal transplant, so some T cells may come from the graft donor.

CDR3 in DNA: TGTGCCAGCAGCGTAGCTTCTAATAATTCACCCCTCCACTTT. As protein: CASSVASNNSPLHF. The chain carries TRBV9 and TRBJ1-6; D not resolved. The CDR3 is made up of 14 amino acids. Germline lookup yields CDR1 SGDLS and CDR2 YYNGEE. The V and J ends lost 0 bases and 5 bases respectively, with 6 bases between them.

The gene calls are TRBV5-1 and TRBJ2-1, with 10 bases that match TRBD2. J lost 4 bases, V lost 3 bases, and 13 bases had no gene match. The CDR3 sequence is 18 residues long. The germline gives CDR1 SGHRS, CDR2 YFSETQ. CDR3 nucleotides: TGCGCCAGCAGCTCATACCTCGGCGGGACTAGCGAATACAATGAGCAGTTCTTC. This codes for CASSSYLGGTSEYNEQFF.

The J gene is TRBJ2-1, the V gene TRBV5-1, with 8 bases aligning to TRBD2. V gave up 4 bases and J gave up 8 bases; unmatched junction bases: 11. Germline V lookup: CDR1 SGHRS, CDR2 YFSETQ. CDR3 length equals 15 residues. DNA for the CDR3: TGCGCCAGCAGCCCTGGGGCTAGCGGGTACGATGAGCAGTTCTTC. It codes for CASSPGASGYDEQFF.

Points on this clone: The junction departs from the called germline gene at one end, perhaps through a read error. This rearrangement joins TRBV5-1 to TRBJ2-1; TRBD2 aligns across 8 bases. CDR3 length equals 17 residues. The V gene's germline CDR1 is SGHRS and CDR2 YFSETQ. The CDR3, as DNA: TGCGCCGGCAGCACCGGTGGAGGGACTAGGTCCTACAATGAGCAGTTCTTC. It specifies CAGSTGGGTRSYNEQFF.

This sequence joins TRBV11-2 and TRBJ2-3, with 7 nucleotides matching TRBD2. The CDR3 covers 16 residues. Trimming took 1 base from V and 5 from J; bases not matched to a gene: 9. The germline V gene encodes CDR1 SGHAT and CDR2 FQNNGV. This CDR3 reads CASSLGASGGVDTQYF. The DNA for the CDR3 is TGTGCCAGCAGCTTAGGGGCTAGCGGAGGGGTAGATACGCAGTATTTT. Using reference TRBV11-2 and TRBJ2-3 for the parts outside the CDR3, the full variable domain is EAGVAQSPRYKIIEKRQSVAFWCNPISGHATLYWYQQILGQGPKLLIQFQNNGVVDDSQLPKDRFSAERLKGVDSTLKIQPAKLEDSAVYLCASSLGASGGVDTQYFGPGTRLTVL.

The count of this clone is one. This rearrangement joins TRBV7-9 to TRBJ2-7; maybe TRBD2 (6 bases). CDR1 and CDR2 (germline): SEHNR, FQNEAQ (reference sequence). The CDR3 contains 17 residues. The V end lost 5 bases, the J end lost 2 bases, and 22 bases lay between the germline ends. The CDR3 loop reads CASSQGVVAGKTYEQYF. For the CDR3, the DNA is TGTGCCAGCAGCCAAGGGGTCGTCGCGGGGAAAACCTACGAGCAGTACTTC.

The chain is built from TRBV30 and TRBJ2-1; 8 bases are a match to TRBD1. This CDR3 contains 12 residues. The germline V gene encodes CDR1 GTSNPN and CDR2 SVGIG (reference sequence). J lost 5 bases, V lost 5 bases, and 2 bases had no gene match. CDR3 coding DNA: TGTGCCTGGCTGGACAGGGACAATGAGCAGTTCTTC. The encoded protein is CAWLDRDNEQFF.

The chain recombines TRBV14 with TRBJ2-4; tentative D call: TRBD1 (6 bases). CDR1 and CDR2 from the germline V gene are SGHDN and FVKESK. The CDR3 runs 16 residues. Between the trimmed V and J ends, which lost 2 bases and 4 bases, there was a span of 15 bases. CDR3 DNA sequence: TGTGCCAGCAGCCAATCGAGGGGGAACGAGAAAAACATTCAGTACTTC. Its translation: CASSQSRGNEKNIQYF.

The rearrangement uses TRBV7-3 and TRBJ2-6; 13 nucleotides align to TRBD2. This CDR3 has 19 residues. Trimming cost V 4 bases and J 0 bases; bases outside gene matches: 6. Germline V lookup: CDR1 SGHTA, CDR2 FQGTGA. CDR3: CASSSRLAGGTSGANVLTF. The CDR3 region has the DNA TGTGCCAGCAGCTCCCGACTAGCGGGGGGCACCTCTGGGGCCAACGTCCTGACTTTC.

The rearrangement links TRBV5-1 to TRBJ2-3; 9 bases line up with TRBD2. The germline V gene encodes CDR1 SGHRS and CDR2 YFSETQ. The CDR3 is 16 amino acids. After removal of 4 bases from V and 0 bases from J, the junction contained 6 bases not matched to a gene. The CDR3 DNA reads TGCGCCAGCAGCCATGGCGGGGGGGCGAGCACAGATACGCAGTATTTT. Protein product: CASSHGGGASTDTQYF.

The V gene is TRBV19, the J gene TRBJ1-2, with 11 positions matching TRBD1. V lost 5 bases and J lost 4; bases outside the gene matches: 3. Germline assignment: CDR1 LNHDA and CDR2 SQIVND (reference sequence). CDR3 size: 14 residues. This CDR3 is CASSGQGASYGYTF. The DNA of the CDR3 is TGTGCCAGTAGTGGACAGGGGGCAAGCTATGGCTACACCTTC.

This chain's CDR3 is CASRPDNTDTQYF. DNA of the CDR3: TGCGCCAGCAGGCCCGATAACACAGATACGCAGTATTTT. V is TRBV10-1 and J is TRBJ2-3; D remains unclear. Trimming shortened V by 6 bases and J by 2 bases, and 9 bases separated the two germline ends. Germline V gene data show CDR1 as WNHNN and CDR2 as SYGVQD (reference sequence). This CDR3 has 13 amino acids.

The chain is built from TRBV9 and TRBJ1-2, with TRBD1 identical over 9 bases. The CDR3 extends over 13 amino acids. Germline lookup yields CDR1 SGDLS and CDR2 YYNGEE. The ends lost 3 bases at V and 10 bases at J; junction bases unmatched: 7. The CDR3 spells CASSARDREDYTF. Written as DNA, the CDR3 is TGTGCCAGCAGCGCGAGGGACAGGGAGGACTACACCTTC. The full variable domain, rest sourced from reference TRBV9 and TRBJ1-2, is DSGVTQTPKHLITATGQRVTLRCSPRSGDLSVYWYQQSLDQGLQFLIQYYNGEERAKGNILERFSAQQFPDLHSELNLSSLELGDSALYFCASSARDREDYTFGSGTRLTVV.

This clone appeared a few times. The chain has TRBV5-4 and TRBJ2-7; the D is unclear. V lost 3 bases and J lost 5, with 18 bases in between. Germline CDR1 and CDR2: SGHNT and YYREEE (reference sequence). This CDR3 comprises 15 residues. The CDR3, as DNA: TGTGCCAGCAGCTCTGAATTCACTACCGCTGACGAGCAGTACTTC. This sequence encodes CASSSEFTTADEQYF.

The sample holds a few counts of this clone. V and J are TRBV7-3 and TRBJ1-1; D is unresolved. Germline values: CDR1 SGHTA, CDR2 FQGTGA. Trimming took off 1 base at V and 3 bases at J, with 6 bases between the two ends. This CDR3 spans 13 amino acids. This CDR3 is CASSLMQYTEAFF. The CDR3 nucleotides are TGTGCCAGCAGCTTAATGCAGTACACTGAAGCTTTCTTT.

The chain has TRBV19 and TRBJ2-7; D call uncertain. The V end was cut by 10 bases, the J end by 6 bases, with 16 bases between. There are 12 residues in the CDR3. Germline lookup yields CDR1 LNHDA and CDR2 SQIVND (reference sequence). As DNA, the CDR3 is TGTGCCACAAAGTCAGGTAACAGCGAGCAGTACTTC. Its protein product is CATKSGNSEQYF.

This chain uses TRBV27 with TRBJ1-2; no reliable D call. Germline assignment: CDR1 MNHEY and CDR2 SMNVEV (reference sequence). The CDR3 has 14 amino acids. V lost 0 bases, J lost 1 base, and 6 bases lay in between. Written as DNA, the CDR3 is TGTGCCAGCAGTTTATCTTATATTAACTATGGCTACACCTTC. This translates into CASSLSYINYGYTF.

This sequence joins TRBV5-1 and TRBJ2-1; D ambiguous. Germline V gives CDR1 SGHRS, CDR2 YFSETQ. The CDR3 totals 14 residues. V lost 0 bases and J 5 bases, leaving 9 bases between the germline ends. The CDR3 DNA follows: TGCGCCAGCAGCTTGGGGCTAGAGGACAATGAGCAGTTCTTC. This gives the protein CASSLGLEDNEQFF.

Regarding this clone: Other DNA sequences of this sample code for an identical CDR3. V is TRBV2 and J is TRBJ2-3, with 12 bases fitting TRBD2. Germline values: CDR1 SNHLY, CDR2 FYNNEI. The CDR3 length is 16 residues. The trim removed 4 bases at V and 3 bases at J, leaving 5 bases unmatched. CDR3 DNA sequence: TGTGCCAGCAGTGCGACTAGCGGGAGTAAAACAGATACGCAGTATTTT. Protein sequence: CASSATSGSKTDTQYF.

The V call is TRBV18, the J call TRBJ2-3, with 13 bases aligning to TRBD2. The CDR3 loop spans 16 amino acids. Germline values: CDR1 KGHSH, CDR2 LQKENI. The junction had 3 bases not matched to a gene; V was cut back by 3 bases and J by 3 bases. The CDR3 DNA is TGTGCCAGCTCACCGCGGACTAGCGGGAGTACAGATACGCAGTATTTT. It codes for CASSPRTSGSTDTQYF.